The entry below describes one T cell receptor (beta chain). One end of the junction does not line up with germline, which may come from a read error. The record originates from a study of blood T cell repertoires in COVID-19. In the study overall: The study drew acute and convalescent COVID-19 samples from the United States, Italy and Spain.

The table came from immunoSEQ multiplex PCR; TCRdb's copy has only in-frame clones and leaves some out. The table includes roughly 300,000 clones, around 90% detected once. Germline V gene sequence: CDR1 LNHDA, CDR2 SQIVND (reference sequence). This CDR3 is 15 amino acids long. This TCR was sampled from a middle-aged woman with acute COVID-19. Specimen: PBMCs or T cells enriched from blood (not recorded which). This chain connects TRBV19 to TRBJ2-7; 12 nucleotides match TRBD2. This chain's CDR3 is CASSKSTSGGGEQYF. As DNA, the CDR3 is TGTGCCAGCAGTAAATCGACTAGCGGGGGAGGCGAGCAGTACTTC.